Detailed here is one T cell receptor (beta chain). Its antigen is as yet unknown. The data were taken from a study of shared clonotypes between healthy human individuals. Whole-study findings and limits: Researchers found naive subsets generally carried larger estimated richness than memory subsets.

Using immunoSEQ multiplex PCR, the repertoire was profiled, and TCRdb retains in-frame clones only, with some absent. This sample carries around 1 million clones, more than 75% of them seen once, and the ten largest clones take approximately 1.5%. Specimen: memory CD4+ T cells sorted from blood. The subset denotes: CD45RA-negative fraction. This clonotype was obtained from a man between 18 and 35 years old in good health.

The CDR3 DNA sequence: TGCGCCAGCAGTACAGGGGGGTTGAGTAATTCACCCCTCCACTTT. Amino acid sequence: CASSTGGLSNSPLHF. V gene TRBV5-1 combines with J gene TRBJ1-6; the match to TRBD1 covers 8 bases. With 5 bases clipped from V and 6 bases from J, the junction kept 7 bases outside the gene matches. The CDR3 has 15 amino acids. The germline V gene encodes CDR1 SGHRS and CDR2 YFSETQ.